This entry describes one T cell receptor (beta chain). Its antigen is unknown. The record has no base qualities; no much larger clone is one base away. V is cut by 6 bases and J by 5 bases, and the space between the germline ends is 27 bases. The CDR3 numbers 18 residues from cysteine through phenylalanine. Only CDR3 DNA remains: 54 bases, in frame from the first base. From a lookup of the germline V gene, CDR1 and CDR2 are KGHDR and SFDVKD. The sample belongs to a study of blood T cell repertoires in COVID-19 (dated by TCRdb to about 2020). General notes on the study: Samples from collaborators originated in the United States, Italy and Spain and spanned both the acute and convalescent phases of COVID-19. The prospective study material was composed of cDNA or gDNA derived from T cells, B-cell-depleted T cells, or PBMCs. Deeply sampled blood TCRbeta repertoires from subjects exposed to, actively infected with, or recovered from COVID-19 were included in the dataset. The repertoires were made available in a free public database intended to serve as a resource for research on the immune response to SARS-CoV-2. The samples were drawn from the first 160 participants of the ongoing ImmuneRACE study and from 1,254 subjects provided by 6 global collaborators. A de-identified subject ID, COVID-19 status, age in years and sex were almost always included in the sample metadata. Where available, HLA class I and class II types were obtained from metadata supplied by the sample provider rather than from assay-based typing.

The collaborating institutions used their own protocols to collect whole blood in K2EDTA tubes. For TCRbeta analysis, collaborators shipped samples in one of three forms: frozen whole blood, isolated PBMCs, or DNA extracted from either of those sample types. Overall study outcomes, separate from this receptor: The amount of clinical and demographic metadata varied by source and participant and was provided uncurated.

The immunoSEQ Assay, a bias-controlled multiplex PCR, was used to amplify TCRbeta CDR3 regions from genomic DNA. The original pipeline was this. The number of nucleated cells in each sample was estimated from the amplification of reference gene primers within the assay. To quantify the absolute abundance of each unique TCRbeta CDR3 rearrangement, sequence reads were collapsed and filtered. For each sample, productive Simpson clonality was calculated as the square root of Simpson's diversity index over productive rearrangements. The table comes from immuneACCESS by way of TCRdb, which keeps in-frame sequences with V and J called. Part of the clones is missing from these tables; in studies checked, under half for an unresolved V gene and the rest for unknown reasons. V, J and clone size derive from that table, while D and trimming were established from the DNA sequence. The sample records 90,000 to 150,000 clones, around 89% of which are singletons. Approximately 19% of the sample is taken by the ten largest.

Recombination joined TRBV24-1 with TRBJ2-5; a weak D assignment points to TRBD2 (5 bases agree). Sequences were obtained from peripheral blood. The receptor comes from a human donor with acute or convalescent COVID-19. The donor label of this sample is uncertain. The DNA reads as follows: TGTGCCACCAGTCCCTCGATGGCGGTGGGTGAGGGTTCGGAGACCCAGTACTTC. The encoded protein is CATSPSMAVGEGSETQYF.